The 19 T cell receptor beta chains presented below share a single source sample, sequenced in a study of regulatory T cells in long-lasting Graves disease. Time point indicated: persistent/refractory GD, antithyroid drugs over 5 years with positive TRAb. PBMC RNA was the source of the TCR library. TCR beta libraries were built with iRepertoire HTBI primers and Arm-PCR of CDR3 regions. Using its own MiXCR run on the multiplex PCR reads, TCRdb lists one record per CDR3 protein. This sample has about 470,000 distinct CDR3 sequences, with about a fifth found just once. Sequencing used peripheral blood mononuclear cells (PBMCs), obtained when the disease was refractory, from a patient treated with antithyroid drugs. The receptors were gathered from a female donor with Graves disease.

This clonotype was seen a handful of times. V gene TRBV20-1 combines with J gene TRBJ2-5, with D possibly matching TRBD2 (6 bases). Germline CDR1 is DFQATT and CDR2 is SNEGSKA (reference sequence). Trimming pared 7 bases from V and 5 bases from J, leaving 14 bases between. This CDR3 comprises 12 residues. The chain's CDR3 is CSVKDAGETQYF. The CDR3 DNA sequence: TGCAGTGTTAAAGACGCGGGGGAGACCCAGTACTTC.

This clonotype was detected a few times. V is TRBV2 and J is TRBJ2-7; 7 bases map to TRBD2. The CDR3 runs 15 residues. Trimming took 5 bases from V and 2 from J; bases not matched to a gene: 9. Germline assignment: CDR1 SNHLY and CDR2 FYNNEI. The CDR3 is CASSTPKREAYEQYF. The CDR3 region has the DNA TGTGCCAGCAGTACCCCAAAGCGGGAAGCCTACGAGCAGTACTTC.

This chain joins TRBV28 and TRBJ2-1; D unclear. The V end was cut by 2 bases, the J end by 5 bases, with 4 bases between. This CDR3 spans 12 amino acids. CDR1 MDHEN and CDR2 SYDVKM come from the germline V gene. CDR3 coding DNA: TGTGCCAGCAGTTTAGACCACAATGAGCAGTTCTTC. Protein product: CASSLDHNEQFF.

This clonotype occurred many times. The V and J genes are TRBV29-1 and TRBJ2-5, with a weak D call TRBD1 (6 bases). Trimming cost V 4 bases and J 2 bases, with 11 bases left between them. The CDR3 is 13 amino acids. Germline V gene data show CDR1 as SQVTM and CDR2 as ANQGSEA. DNA for the CDR3: TGCAGCGTTGTACAGGGAGTTCAAGAGACCCAGTACTTC. It specifies CSVVQGVQETQYF.

Regarding this clonotype: A much larger clone differs from this one at a single base, so this may be a read error. The rearrangement links TRBV2 to TRBJ2-2, with D tentatively TRBD2 (5 bases). CDR3 length: 15 amino acids. From germline, CDR1 is SNHLY and CDR2 FYNNEI. Between the trimmed V and J ends, which lost 8 bases and 5 bases, there was a span of 18 bases. CDR3 coding DNA: TGTGCCAGCGGTGGGTTAGGGAGCGTAACCGGGGAGCTGTTTTTT. Translation: CASGGLGSVTGELFF.

There are a few counts of this clonotype. The rearrangement joins TRBV6-2 or TRBV6-3 to TRBJ2-5, with D possibly being TRBD1 (6 bases). The germline CDR1 and CDR2 sequences are MNHEY and SVGEGT. The CDR3 has 14 residues. Trimming took 0 bases from V and 3 from J, leaving 8 bases between them. The CDR3 sequence: CASSYSNREETQYF. The CDR3 DNA reads TGTGCCAGCAGTTACTCGAACAGGGAAGAGACCCAGTACTTC.

With regard to this clonotype: This CDR3 fails to terminate in the conserved phenylalanine or tryptophan, so it likely reflects a read error. J is TRBJ2-5 and V is TRBV11-2; no clear D gene. Germline values: CDR1 SGHAT, CDR2 FQNNGV. The CDR3 contains 11 residues. For the CDR3, the DNA is TGTGCCGGCAGCTTAGCCGAGACCCAGTACCTC. This sequence encodes CAGSLAETQYL.

The rearrangement links TRBV19 to TRBJ2-7; no reliable D call. Deletions cut 3 bases from V and 2 bases from J, with 8 bases between. The CDR3 length is 13 residues. Germline V gene data show CDR1 as LNHDA and CDR2 as SQIVND (reference sequence). The CDR3: CASSMIGTYEQYF. CDR3 coding DNA: TGTGCCAGTAGTATGATTGGTACCTACGAGCAGTACTTC.

In its sample, this clonotype was seen a few times. The V and J genes are TRBV3-1 and TRBJ1-4; unclear D gene. CDR3 length equals 16 residues. Germline V gene data show CDR1 as LGHDT and CDR2 as YNNKEL (reference sequence). V dropped 1 base and J dropped 4 bases, with 13 bases sitting between them. Written as DNA, the CDR3 is TGTGCCAGCAGCCAAGGACAAACGAGAAGTAATGAAAAACTGTTTTTT. Encoded protein: CASSQGQTRSNEKLFF. Full variable domain (remainder filled in from reference TRBV3-1 and TRBJ1-4): DTAVSQTPKYLVTQMGNDKSIKCEQNLGHDTMYWYKQDSKKFLKIMFSYNNKELIINETVPNRFSPKSPDKAHLNLHINSLELGDSAVYFCASSQGQTRSNEKLFFGSGTQLSVL.

This clonotype has a handful of counts. The CDR3 sequence is CASTRTSGELFF. The CDR3 nucleotides read TGTGCCAGCACCCGAACGTCCGGGGAGCTGTTTTTT. This chain links TRBV12-3 or TRBV12-4 with TRBJ2-2; D ambiguous. The CDR3 has 12 residues. The V end was cut by 7 bases, the J end by 6 bases, with 9 bases between.

The V gene is TRBV10-3, the J gene TRBJ1-1; 7 bases agree with TRBD1. This CDR3 is built from 14 residues. V trimming: 6 bases; J trimming: 6 bases; junction bases outside the gene matches: 10. Germline values: CDR1 ENHRY, CDR2 SYGVKD. The CDR3 region is CAIRLHGQAAEAFF. CDR3 nucleotide sequence: TGTGCCATCAGACTCCACGGACAGGCGGCTGAAGCTTTCTTT.

A few counts support this clonotype. The chain carries TRBV7-2 and TRBJ1-1, with unresolved D. The length of the CDR3 is 16 residues. The V and J ends lost 4 bases and 6 bases respectively, with 21 bases between them. Germline values: CDR1 SGHTA, CDR2 FQGNSA. Written as DNA, the CDR3 is TGTGCCAGCAGCTATGCGGCGTCGCGCCCTCTCGCTGAAGCTTTCTTT. It yields the protein CASSYAASRPLAEAFF.

This clonotype was counted many times. This chain joins TRBV7-3 and TRBJ2-5; D gene unclear. Trimming left V 3 bases short and J 5 bases short, with 10 bases between. Looked up from germline, CDR1 is SGHTA and CDR2 is FQGTGA. The CDR3 is 13 residues long. In nucleotides, the CDR3 is TGTGCCAGCAGCTTGAGGCCTCTGGAGACCCAGTACTTC. The encoded protein is CASSLRPLETQYF. The variable domain in full, with the rest retrieved from reference TRBV7-3 and TRBJ2-5, is GAGVSQTPSNKVTEKGKYVELRCDPISGHTALYWYRQSLGQGPEFLIYFQGTGAADDSGLPNDRFFAVRPEGSVSTLKIQRTERGDSAVYLCASSLRPLETQYFGPGTRLLVL.

The V gene is TRBV19, the J gene TRBJ2-7, with TRBD2 identical over 12 bases. V shed 5 bases, J shed 2 bases, and the junction held 16 bases outside the gene matches. Germline loops: CDR1 LNHDA, CDR2 SQIVND (reference sequence). There are 19 residues in the CDR3. The CDR3 region is CASSPPRGLAGKQTYEQYF. The CDR3 DNA follows: TGTGCCAGTAGTCCTCCCCGAGGACTAGCGGGAAAACAGACCTACGAGCAGTACTTC.

This clonotype showed up many times. The J gene is TRBJ1-2, the V gene TRBV6-1; D unresolved. Germline CDR1 MNHNS, CDR2 SASEGT. Between the trimmed V and J ends, which lost 3 bases and 4 bases, there was a span of 9 bases. This CDR3 has 13 residues. CDR3 in amino acids: CASSDAIGYGYTF. CDR3 nucleotides: TGTGCCAGCAGTGACGCAATAGGCTATGGCTACACCTTC.

This clonotype was seen at least ten times. The genes are TRBV28 and TRBJ2-2, with 14 nucleotides matching TRBD2. There are 17 residues in the CDR3. Germline lookup yields CDR1 MDHEN and CDR2 SYDVKM. V was pared by 3 bases and J by 7 bases, with 7 bases of the junction left unmatched. The CDR3 region is CASSFPGLAGGSGELFF. DNA for the CDR3: TGTGCCAGCAGTTTCCCCGGACTAGCGGGAGGAAGCGGGGAGCTGTTTTTT.

This clonotype was observed a few times. The chain is built from TRBV7-9 and TRBJ2-5, with D tentatively TRBD2 (6 bases). Germline lookup yields CDR1 SEHNR and CDR2 FQNEAQ (reference sequence). V lost 2 bases and J lost 5, with 15 bases in between. The CDR3 consists of 15 residues. In DNA form, the CDR3 reads TGTGCCAGCAGCTTATCCGGGAGTAAAGGGGAGACCCAGTACTTC. This encodes CASSLSGSKGETQYF.

This clonotype was seen at least ten times. The genes are TRBV24-1 and TRBJ1-1, with 9 bases identical to TRBD1. The CDR3 has 14 amino acids. Germline CDR1 and CDR2: KGHDR and SFDVKD. J was trimmed by 1 base and V by 6 bases; bases with no gene match: 2. CDR3 sequence reads: CATSRQGENTEAFF. The CDR3 DNA is TGTGCCACCAGTAGACAGGGGGAGAACACTGAAGCTTTCTTT.

The V call is TRBV7-9, the J call TRBJ2-3, with D maybe TRBD1 (5 bases). CDR1 and CDR2 (germline): SEHNR, FQNEAQ (reference sequence). CDR3 length: 15 residues. Trimming took off 1 base at V and 0 bases at J, with 8 bases between the two ends. CDR3 sequence reads: CASSLEGASTDTQYF. The CDR3 DNA sequence: TGTGCCAGCAGCTTAGAAGGGGCCAGCACAGATACGCAGTATTTT.